Given below is one T cell receptor beta chain in context. Time point here: week 3, after first cycle of checkpoint inhibitor. Blood was drawn before treatment and at week 3 after checkpoint blockade. Apart from two fast progressors, RECIST 1.1 response was judged 12 weeks post-infusion. No patient had earlier systemic cancer treatment, concurrent immunosuppressants, or another active cancer. This entry belongs to a study of blood T cell dynamics during melanoma immunotherapy. The germline V gene has CDR1 SGHVS and CDR2 FNYEAQ. The CDR3 sequence is 16 residues long. V lost 2 bases and J 3 bases, leaving 17 bases between the germline ends. Assay used: immunoSEQ multiplex PCR; TCRdb lists only in-frame clones, some missing. The sample lists about 14,000 clones, about nine tenths occurring once.

The chain joins TRBV7-6 to TRBJ2-7; D might be TRBD2 (5 bases). Sequencing was performed on blood, taken from a patient treated with checkpoint blockade. This clonotype was obtained from a human donor with melanoma. Written as DNA, the CDR3 is TGTGCCAGCAGCTTACTGGATGACGGGGAGCTCTACGAGCAGTACTTC. Its translation is CASSLLDDGELYEQYF.